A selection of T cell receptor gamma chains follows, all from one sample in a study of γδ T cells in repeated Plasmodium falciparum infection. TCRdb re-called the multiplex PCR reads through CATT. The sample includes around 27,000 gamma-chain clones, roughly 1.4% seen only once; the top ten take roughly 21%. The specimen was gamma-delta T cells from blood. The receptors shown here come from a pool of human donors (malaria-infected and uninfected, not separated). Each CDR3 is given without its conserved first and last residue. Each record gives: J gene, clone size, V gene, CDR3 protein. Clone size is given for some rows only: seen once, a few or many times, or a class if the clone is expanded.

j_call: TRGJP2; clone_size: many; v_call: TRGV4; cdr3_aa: ATWDPSSDWIKT
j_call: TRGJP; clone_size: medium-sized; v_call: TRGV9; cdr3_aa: ALWEGPELGKKIKV
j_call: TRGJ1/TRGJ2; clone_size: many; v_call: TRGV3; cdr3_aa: ATWELPENYYKKL
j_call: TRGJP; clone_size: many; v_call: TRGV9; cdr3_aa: ALWEVKKELGKKIKV
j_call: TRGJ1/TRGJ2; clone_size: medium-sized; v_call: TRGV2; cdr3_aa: ATWDRARYKKL
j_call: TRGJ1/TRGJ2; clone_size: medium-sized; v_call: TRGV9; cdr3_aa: ALWEIFYYKKL
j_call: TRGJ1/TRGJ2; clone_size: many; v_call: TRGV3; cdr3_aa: ATWDRRDYKKL
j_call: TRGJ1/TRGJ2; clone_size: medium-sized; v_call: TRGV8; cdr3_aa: ATWENYYKKL
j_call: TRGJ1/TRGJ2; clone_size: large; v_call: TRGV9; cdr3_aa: ALWEVHYYKKL
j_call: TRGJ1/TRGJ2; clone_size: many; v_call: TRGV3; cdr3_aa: ATWDGGAYKKL
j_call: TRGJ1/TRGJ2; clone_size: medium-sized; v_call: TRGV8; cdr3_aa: ATWGYKKL
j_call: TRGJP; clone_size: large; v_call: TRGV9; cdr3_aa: ALWEGQELGKKIKV
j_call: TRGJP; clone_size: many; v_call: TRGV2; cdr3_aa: ATLIQELGKKIKV
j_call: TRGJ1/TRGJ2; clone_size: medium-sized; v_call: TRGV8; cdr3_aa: ATWDNRGDYKKL
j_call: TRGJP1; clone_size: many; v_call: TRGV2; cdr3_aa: ATWDGWDTTGWFKI
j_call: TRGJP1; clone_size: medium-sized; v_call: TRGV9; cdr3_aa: ALWEVGGWFKI
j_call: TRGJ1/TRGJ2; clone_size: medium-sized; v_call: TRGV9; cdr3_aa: ALWEWNYYKKL
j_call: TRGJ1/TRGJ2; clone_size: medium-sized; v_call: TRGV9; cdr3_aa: ALWDSGKKL
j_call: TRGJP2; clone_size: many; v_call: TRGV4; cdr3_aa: ATWDGLQPVRCSDWIKT
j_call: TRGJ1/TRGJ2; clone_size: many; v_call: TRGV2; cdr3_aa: ATWDGRVSDYKKL
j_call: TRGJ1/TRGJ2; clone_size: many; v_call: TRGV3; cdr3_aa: ATWGFYYKKL
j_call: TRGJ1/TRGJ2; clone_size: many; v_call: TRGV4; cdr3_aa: ATWDGLSYKKL
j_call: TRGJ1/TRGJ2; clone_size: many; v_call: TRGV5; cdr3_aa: ATWDRPPDYKKL
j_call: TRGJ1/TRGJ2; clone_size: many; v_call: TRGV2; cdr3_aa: ATQPGDYKKL
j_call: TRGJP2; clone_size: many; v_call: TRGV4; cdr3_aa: ATWDVDSSDWIKT
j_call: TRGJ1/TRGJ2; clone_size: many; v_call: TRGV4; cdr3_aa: ATWGSLYYKKL
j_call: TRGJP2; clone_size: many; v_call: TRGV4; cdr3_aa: ATWVARDIVSSDWIKT
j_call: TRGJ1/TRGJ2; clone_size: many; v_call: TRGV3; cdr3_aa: ATWDRPVYYKKL
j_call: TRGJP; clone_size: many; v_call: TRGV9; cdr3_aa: ALWEVSVLGKKIKV
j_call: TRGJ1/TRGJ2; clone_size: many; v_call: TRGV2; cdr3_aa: ATWDGPSGYKKL
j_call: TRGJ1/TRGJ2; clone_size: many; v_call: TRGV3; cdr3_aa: ATWDRRGNGYYKKL
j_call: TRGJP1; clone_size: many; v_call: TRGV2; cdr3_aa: ATWRGTGWFKI
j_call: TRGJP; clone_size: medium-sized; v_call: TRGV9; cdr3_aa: ALWEKELGKKIKV
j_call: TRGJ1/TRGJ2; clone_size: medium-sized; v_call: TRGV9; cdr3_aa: ALWEDSYYKKL
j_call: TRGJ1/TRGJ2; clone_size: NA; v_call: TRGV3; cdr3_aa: ATWDNHRYNYYKKL
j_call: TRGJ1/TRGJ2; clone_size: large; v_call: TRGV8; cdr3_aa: ATWGRTKKL
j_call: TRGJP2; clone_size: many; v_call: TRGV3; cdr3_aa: ATWDRWGRLSSDWIKT
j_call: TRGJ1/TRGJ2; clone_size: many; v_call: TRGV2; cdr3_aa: ATWDGQESYYKKL
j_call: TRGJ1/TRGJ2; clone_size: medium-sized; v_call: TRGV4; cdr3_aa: ATWENYYKKL
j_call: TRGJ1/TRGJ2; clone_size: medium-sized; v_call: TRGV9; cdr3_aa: ALWEVGTRPGRKKL
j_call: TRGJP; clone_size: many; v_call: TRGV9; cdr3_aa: ALWEVQSPELGKKIKV
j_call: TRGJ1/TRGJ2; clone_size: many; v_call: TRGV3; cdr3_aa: ATWDRQPYYKKL
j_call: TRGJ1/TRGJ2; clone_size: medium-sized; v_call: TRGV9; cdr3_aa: ALWEVNYKKL
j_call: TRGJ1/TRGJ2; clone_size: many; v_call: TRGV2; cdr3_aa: ATWDAPKQKL
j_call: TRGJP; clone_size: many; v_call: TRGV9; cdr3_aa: ALWEVMQELGKKIKV
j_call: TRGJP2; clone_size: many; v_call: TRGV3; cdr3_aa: ATWDRPRESDWIKT
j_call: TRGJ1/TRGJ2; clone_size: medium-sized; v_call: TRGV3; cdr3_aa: ATWDRPDPYYYKKL
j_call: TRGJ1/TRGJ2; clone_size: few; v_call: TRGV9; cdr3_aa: ALRKIIGGANYKKL